This TCR beta chain emerged from a study of T cells in Graves' hyperthyroidism and ophthalmopathy. Amplification of TCR beta CDR3 regions was performed using RNA transcripts as template. The HTBI primer set was used in a first-round RT-PCR of the TCR CDR3. TCRdb ran MiXCR on the multiplex PCR reads and lists one entry per CDR3 protein. The repertoire holds some 460,000 distinct CDR3 sequences, with 15% to 18% as singletons. This clonotype was counted ten times or more. CDR1 and CDR2 from the germline V gene are SNHLY and FYNNEI. With V trimmed by 7 bases and J by 5 bases, 6 bases remained unmatched. This CDR3 is 14 amino acids long.

The sequenced sample consisted of blood. The chain carries TRBV2 and TRBJ2-7, with TRBD2 matching over 12 bases. The TCR was taken from a woman aged 18 to 35 with Graves' hyperthyroidism. The CDR3 here is CASIGLAGFHEQYF. The CDR3 DNA reads as TGTGCCAGCATTGGACTAGCGGGGTTCCACGAGCAGTACTTC.